Below are 9 T cell receptor beta chains sequenced from a single sample in a study of blood T cell repertoires in COVID-19. Assay: immunoSEQ multiplex PCR; the TCRdb copy retains only in-frame clones and omits some. The sample contains approximately 280,000 clones, 80% to 90% of which appear only once. The sequenced sample was peripheral blood. These receptors originate from a woman between 65 and 79 years old with acute or convalescent COVID-19.

The genes are TRBV19 and TRBJ1-2; 9 nucleotides align to TRBD1. CDR1 LNHDA and CDR2 SQIVND come from the germline V gene (reference sequence). CDR3 size: 17 residues. The ends lost 9 bases at V and 3 bases at J; junction bases unmatched: 17. Here the CDR3 DNA reads TGTGCCAGCACCGGGGGGACAGGGAAGGTTGGAGACTATGGCTACACCTTC. It translates to CASTGGTGKVGDYGYTF.

This chain joins TRBV18 and TRBJ2-5, with a tentative D call TRBD2 (5 bases). Germline CDR1 KGHSH, CDR2 LQKENI. Trimming took off 3 bases at V and 1 base at J, with 18 bases between the two ends. The CDR3 runs to 17 residues. CDR3 DNA sequence: TGTGCCAGCTCACCCACCAGGACGCCCGGGGTCCAAGAGACCCAGTACTTC. Amino acids: CASSPTRTPGVQETQYF.

The chain is built from TRBV5-4 and TRBJ2-1, with TRBD1 matching 7 bases. V lost 5 bases, J lost 3 bases, and 8 bases stayed unmatched. This CDR3 region has 15 residues. Germline CDR1 reads SGHNT; CDR2 reads YYREEE (reference sequence). The CDR3 is CASSYGQDFYNEQFF. CDR3 bases: TGTGCCAGCAGTTATGGACAGGACTTCTACAATGAGCAGTTCTTC.

The CDR3 sequence is CASSADERGFTDTQYF. The CDR3 coding sequence is TGCGCCAGCAGCGCTGACGAGCGGGGGTTTACAGATACGCAGTATTTT. The J gene is TRBJ2-3, the V gene TRBV5-1; 8 nucleotides line up with TRBD2. Germline values: CDR1 SGHRS, CDR2 YFSETQ. The CDR3 runs to 16 residues. V gave up 4 bases and J gave up 3 bases; unmatched junction bases: 10.

This clone was observed a single time. The rearrangement joins TRBV11-2 to TRBJ1-1; perhaps TRBD1 as D (5 bases). This CDR3 has 13 residues. Germline V gene lookup returns CDR1 SGHAT and CDR2 FQNNGV. With 5 bases removed from V and 1 base from J, the gap between germline ends came to 8 bases. The CDR3 is CASSVQGNTEAFF. CDR3 sequence (DNA): TGTGCCAGCAGCGTCCAGGGGAACACTGAAGCTTTCTTT.

This rearrangement joins TRBV7-2 to TRBJ2-4; D may be TRBD2 (6 bases). Germline values: CDR1 SGHTA, CDR2 FQGNSA. The CDR3 spans 15 residues. Trimming took off 7 bases at V and 7 bases at J, with 20 bases between the two ends. CDR3: CASTPPRARGNIQYF. The CDR3 nucleotides are TGTGCCAGCACCCCCCCGAGGGCGCGGGGTAACATTCAGTACTTC.

V gene TRBV5-4 combines with J gene TRBJ2-3; TRBD1 matches at 7 bases. Germline V CDR1 and CDR2: SGHNT, YYREEE (reference sequence). The CDR3 is 15 amino acids. J gave up 2 bases and V 5 bases, and 8 bases lay outside the gene matches. The CDR3 DNA sequence: TGTGCCAGCAGACCCGGGACAGCAGACACAGATACGCAGTATTTT. It encodes CASRPGTADTDTQYF.

The chain links TRBV6-5 to TRBJ1-4; D is ambiguous. The CDR3 has 16 amino acids. The V gene's germline CDR1 is MNHEY and CDR2 SVGAGI. Trimming shortened V by 0 bases and J by 0 bases, and 8 bases separated the two germline ends. Written as DNA, the CDR3 is TGTGCCAGCAGTTACTCGATATCAGCAACTAATGAAAAACTGTTTTTT. Protein: CASSYSISATNEKLFF.

This rearrangement joins TRBV13 to TRBJ2-4; a possible D gene is TRBD1 (6 bases). The CDR3 loop spans 14 amino acids. Trimming stripped 3 bases from V and 1 base from J, with 7 bases between. Germline V gives CDR1 PRHDT, CDR2 FYEKMQ (reference sequence). The CDR3 DNA follows: TGTGCCAGCAGCTTTAGGGGGGCCAAAAACATTCAGTACTTC. Protein sequence: CASSFRGAKNIQYF.